The present T cell receptor (beta chain) was sequenced within a study of blood T cells in healthy people across ages. Next came a second PCR, run for about 6 to 12 cycles, which used a sample-barcoded 5' primer along with a J-beta primer mix. TCRdb itself ran the 5' RACE reads through MiXCR, one entry per CDR3 protein. The sample lists some 1,500,000 distinct CDR3 sequences; 35% to 45% were seen once. Germline CDR1 and CDR2: LNHNV and YYDKDF (reference sequence). The CDR3 sequence is 14 residues long. The V end lost 1 base, the J end lost 13 bases, and 14 bases lay between the germline ends. The clonotype comes from a woman aged 18-29 years in good health. Sequencing was done on a sample of blood. V usage is TRBV15 and J usage is TRBJ1-6, with D uncertain. The DNA for the CDR3 is TGTGCCACCAGCAGAGTAGGGCAGCCTACCCCCCTCCACTTT. Protein: CATSRVGQPTPLHF.